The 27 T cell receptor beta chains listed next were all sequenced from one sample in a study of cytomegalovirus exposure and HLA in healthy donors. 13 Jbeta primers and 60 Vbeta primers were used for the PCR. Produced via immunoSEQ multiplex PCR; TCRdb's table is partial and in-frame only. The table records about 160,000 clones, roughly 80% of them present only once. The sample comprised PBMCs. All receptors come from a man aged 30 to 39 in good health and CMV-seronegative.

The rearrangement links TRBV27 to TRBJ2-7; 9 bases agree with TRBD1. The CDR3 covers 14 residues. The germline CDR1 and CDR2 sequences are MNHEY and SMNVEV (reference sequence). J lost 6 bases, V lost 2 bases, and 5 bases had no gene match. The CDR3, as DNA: TGTGCCAGCAGTTTAGGCGGGACAGGGTTCGAGCAGTACTTC. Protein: CASSLGGTGFEQYF.

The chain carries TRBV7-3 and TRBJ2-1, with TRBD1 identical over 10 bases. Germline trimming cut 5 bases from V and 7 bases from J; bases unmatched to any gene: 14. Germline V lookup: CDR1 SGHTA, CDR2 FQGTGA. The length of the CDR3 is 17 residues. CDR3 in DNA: TGTGCCAGCAGCCCCCACGGCAGGGGACAGGGGAGAAATGAGCAGTTCTTC. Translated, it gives CASSPHGRGQGRNEQFF.

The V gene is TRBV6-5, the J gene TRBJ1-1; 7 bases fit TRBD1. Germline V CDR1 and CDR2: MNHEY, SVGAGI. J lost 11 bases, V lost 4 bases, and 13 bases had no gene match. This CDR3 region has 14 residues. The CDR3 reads CASSSSWGEQGAFF. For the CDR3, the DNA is TGTGCCAGCAGTTCTAGCTGGGGAGAACAGGGGGCTTTCTTT.

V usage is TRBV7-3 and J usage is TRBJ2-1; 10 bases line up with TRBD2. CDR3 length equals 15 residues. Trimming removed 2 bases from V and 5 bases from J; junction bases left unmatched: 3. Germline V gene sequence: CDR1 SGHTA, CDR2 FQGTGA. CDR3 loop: CASSLRAGGDNEQFF. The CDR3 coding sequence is TGTGCCAGCAGCTTACGAGCGGGGGGGGACAATGAGCAGTTCTTC.

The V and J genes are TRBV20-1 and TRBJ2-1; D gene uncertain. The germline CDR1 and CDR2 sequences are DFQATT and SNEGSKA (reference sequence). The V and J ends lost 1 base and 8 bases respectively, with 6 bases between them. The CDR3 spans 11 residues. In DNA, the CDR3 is TGCAGTGCTAGAGTTCGGGATGAGCAGTTCTTC. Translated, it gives CSARVRDEQFF.

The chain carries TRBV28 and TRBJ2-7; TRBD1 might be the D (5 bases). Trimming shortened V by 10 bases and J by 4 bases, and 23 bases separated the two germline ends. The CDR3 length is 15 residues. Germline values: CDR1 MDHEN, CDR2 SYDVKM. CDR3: CATILQGSDVYEQYF. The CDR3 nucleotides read TGTGCCACCATCCTCCAGGGTTCCGACGTTTACGAGCAGTACTTC.

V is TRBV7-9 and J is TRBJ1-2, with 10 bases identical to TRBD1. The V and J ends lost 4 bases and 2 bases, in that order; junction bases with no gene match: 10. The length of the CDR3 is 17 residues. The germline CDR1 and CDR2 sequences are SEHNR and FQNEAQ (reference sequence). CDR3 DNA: TGTGCCAGCAGCTCAGCTGGACAGGGGGTAAAGAACTATGGCTACACCTTC. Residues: CASSSAGQGVKNYGYTF.

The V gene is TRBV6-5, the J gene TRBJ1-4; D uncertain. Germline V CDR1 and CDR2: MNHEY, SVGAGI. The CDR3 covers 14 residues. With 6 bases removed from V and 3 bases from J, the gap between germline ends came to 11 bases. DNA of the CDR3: TGTGCCAGCAGCTTTAGACACCCTAATGAAAAACTGTTTTTT. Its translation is CASSFRHPNEKLFF.

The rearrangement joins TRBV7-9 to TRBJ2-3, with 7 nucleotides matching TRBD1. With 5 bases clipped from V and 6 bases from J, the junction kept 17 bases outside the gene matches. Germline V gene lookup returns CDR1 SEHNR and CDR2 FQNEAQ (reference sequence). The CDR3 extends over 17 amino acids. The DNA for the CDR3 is TGTGCCAGCAGCCCGCAGACAGGGCCCATAATGTTGGATACGCAGTATTTT. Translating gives CASSPQTGPIMLDTQYF.

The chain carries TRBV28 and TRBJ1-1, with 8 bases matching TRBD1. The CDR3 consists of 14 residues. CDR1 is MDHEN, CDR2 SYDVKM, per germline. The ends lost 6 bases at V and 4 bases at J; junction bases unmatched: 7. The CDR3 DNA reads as TGTGCCAGCAGCGGCCGGACAGGGTTCACTGAAGCTTTCTTT. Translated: CASSGRTGFTEAFF.

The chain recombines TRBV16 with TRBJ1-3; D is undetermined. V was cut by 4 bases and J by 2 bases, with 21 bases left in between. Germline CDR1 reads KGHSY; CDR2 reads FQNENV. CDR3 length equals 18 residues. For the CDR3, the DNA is TGTGCCAGCAGCCGGTCAAATGGTTTGGGAGCTGCTGGAAACACCATATATTTT. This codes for CASSRSNGLGAAGNTIYF.

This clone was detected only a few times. DNA of the CDR3: TGTGCCAGCAGTACATTTACAGATACGCAGTATTTT. Amino acid sequence: CASSTFTDTQYF. V is TRBV28 and J is TRBJ2-3, with D hard to call. Trimming removed 5 bases from V and 3 bases from J, with 6 bases in between. This CDR3 contains 12 residues. Germline CDR1 and CDR2: MDHEN and SYDVKM.

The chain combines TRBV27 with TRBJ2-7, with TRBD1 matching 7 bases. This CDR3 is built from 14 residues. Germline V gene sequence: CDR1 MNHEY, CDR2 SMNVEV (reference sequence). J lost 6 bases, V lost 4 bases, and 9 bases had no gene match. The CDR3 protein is CASSSRGPTSEQYF. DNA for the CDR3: TGTGCCAGCAGTTCAAGGGGGCCCACCAGCGAGCAGTACTTC.

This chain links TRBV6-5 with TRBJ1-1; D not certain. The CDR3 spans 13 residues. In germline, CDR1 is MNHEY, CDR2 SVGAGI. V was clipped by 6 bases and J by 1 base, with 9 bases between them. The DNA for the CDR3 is TGTGCCAGCAGAACGACTCGGAACACTGAAGCTTTCTTT. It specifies CASRTTRNTEAFF.

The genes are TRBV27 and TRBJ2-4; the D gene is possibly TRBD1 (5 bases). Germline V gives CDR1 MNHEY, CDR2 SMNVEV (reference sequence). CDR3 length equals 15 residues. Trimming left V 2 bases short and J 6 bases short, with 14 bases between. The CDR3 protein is CASSLGASSINIQYF. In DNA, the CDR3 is TGTGCCAGCAGTTTAGGGGCATCCTCGATAAACATTCAGTACTTC.

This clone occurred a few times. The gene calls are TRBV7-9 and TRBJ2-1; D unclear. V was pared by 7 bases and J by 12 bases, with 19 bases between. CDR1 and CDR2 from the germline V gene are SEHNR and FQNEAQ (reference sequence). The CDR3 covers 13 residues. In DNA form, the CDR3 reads TGTGCCAGCATCCCCCCTGCGACAATTGTGCAGTTCTTC. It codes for CASIPPATIVQFF.

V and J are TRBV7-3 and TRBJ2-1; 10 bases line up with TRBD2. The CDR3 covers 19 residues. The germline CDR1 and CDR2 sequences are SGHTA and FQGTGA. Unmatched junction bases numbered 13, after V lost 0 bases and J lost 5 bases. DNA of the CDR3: TGTGCCAGCAGCTTAACCAGCGGGGGGGCCCCGATGCGAAACAATGAGCAGTTCTTC. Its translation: CASSLTSGGAPMRNNEQFF.

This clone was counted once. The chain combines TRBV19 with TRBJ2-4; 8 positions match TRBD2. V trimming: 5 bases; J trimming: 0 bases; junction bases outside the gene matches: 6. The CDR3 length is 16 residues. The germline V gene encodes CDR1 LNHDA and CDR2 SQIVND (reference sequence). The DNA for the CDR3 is TGTGCCAGTAGTTTCGGACTAGCCCAAGCCAAAAACATTCAGTACTTC. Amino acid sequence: CASSFGLAQAKNIQYF.

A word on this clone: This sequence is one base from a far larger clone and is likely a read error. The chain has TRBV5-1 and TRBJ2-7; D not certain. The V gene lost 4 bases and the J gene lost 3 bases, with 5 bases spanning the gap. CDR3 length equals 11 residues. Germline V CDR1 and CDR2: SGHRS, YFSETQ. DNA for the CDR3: TGCGCCAGCAGCCCAGGCTACGAGCAGTACTTC. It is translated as CASSPGYEQYF.

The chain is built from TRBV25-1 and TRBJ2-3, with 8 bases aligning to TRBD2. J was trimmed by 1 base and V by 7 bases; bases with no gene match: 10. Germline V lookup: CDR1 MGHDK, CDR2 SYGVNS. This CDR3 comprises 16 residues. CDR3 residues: CASTIDSGEGTDTQYF. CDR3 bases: TGTGCCAGCACCATTGATAGCGGGGAGGGCACAGATACGCAGTATTTT. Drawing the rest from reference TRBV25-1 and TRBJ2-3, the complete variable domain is EADIYQTPRYLVIGTGKKITLECSQTMGHDKMYWYQQDPGMELHLIHYSYGVNSTEKGDLSSESTVSRIRTEHFPLTLESARPSHTSQYLCASTIDSGEGTDTQYFGPGTRLTVL.

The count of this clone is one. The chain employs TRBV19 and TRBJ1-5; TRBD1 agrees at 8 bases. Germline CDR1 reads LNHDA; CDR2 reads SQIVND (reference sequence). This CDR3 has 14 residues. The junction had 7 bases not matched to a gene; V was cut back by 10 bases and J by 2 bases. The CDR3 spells CATDATGGNQPQHF. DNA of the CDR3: TGTGCCACTGACGCGACAGGGGGCAATCAGCCCCAGCATTTT. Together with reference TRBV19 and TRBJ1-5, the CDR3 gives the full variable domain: DGGITQSPKYLFRKEGQNVTLSCEQNLNHDAMYWYRQDPGQGLRLIYYSQIVNDFQKGDIAEGYSVSREKKESFPLTVTSAQKNPTAFYLCATDATGGNQPQHFGDGTRLSIL.

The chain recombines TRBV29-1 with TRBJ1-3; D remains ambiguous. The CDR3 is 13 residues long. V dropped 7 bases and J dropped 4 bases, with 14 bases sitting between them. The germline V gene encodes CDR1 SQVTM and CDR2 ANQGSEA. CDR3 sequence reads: CSAITSNGNTIYF. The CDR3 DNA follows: TGCAGCGCCATAACTTCGAACGGAAACACCATATATTTT.

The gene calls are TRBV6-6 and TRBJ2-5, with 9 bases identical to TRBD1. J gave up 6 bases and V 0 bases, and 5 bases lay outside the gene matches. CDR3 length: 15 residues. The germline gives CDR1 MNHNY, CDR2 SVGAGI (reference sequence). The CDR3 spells CASSYSGTGLQTQYF. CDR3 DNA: TGTGCCAGCAGTTACTCCGGGACAGGGTTGCAGACCCAGTACTTC.

DNA of the CDR3: TGTGCCAGCAGTCGACTCGACAGGGGACCCCCCTACGAGCAGTACTTC. Translating it yields CASSRLDRGPPYEQYF. This sequence joins TRBV5-6 and TRBJ2-7; 8 nucleotides match TRBD1. Germline CDR1 and CDR2: SGHDT and YYEEEE. The CDR3 runs to 16 residues. V trimming: 5 bases; J trimming: 2 bases; junction bases outside the gene matches: 12.

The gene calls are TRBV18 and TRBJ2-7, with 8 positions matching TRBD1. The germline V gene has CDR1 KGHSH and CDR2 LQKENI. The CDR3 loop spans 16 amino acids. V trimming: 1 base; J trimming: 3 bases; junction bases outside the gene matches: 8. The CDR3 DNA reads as TGTGCCAGCTCACCACTGGGTACAGGGGGTATCTACGAGCAGTACTTC. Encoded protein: CASSPLGTGGIYEQYF.

Here the CDR3 DNA reads TGTGCCAGCAGCGCCACCACTAGCGCCCGGGGCACAGATACGCAGTATTTT. Encoded protein: CASSATTSARGTDTQYF. V gene TRBV9 combines with J gene TRBJ2-3; 7 positions match TRBD2. In germline, CDR1 is SGDLS, CDR2 YYNGEE. The CDR3 is made up of 17 amino acids. The V and J ends lost 3 bases and 1 base, in that order; junction bases with no gene match: 11.

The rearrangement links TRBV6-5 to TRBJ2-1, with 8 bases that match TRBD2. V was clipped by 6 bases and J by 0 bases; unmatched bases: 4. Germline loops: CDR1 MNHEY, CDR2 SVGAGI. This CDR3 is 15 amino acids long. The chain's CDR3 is CASSPSGSSYNEQFF. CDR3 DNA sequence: TGTGCCAGCAGCCCCAGCGGGAGCTCCTACAATGAGCAGTTCTTC.